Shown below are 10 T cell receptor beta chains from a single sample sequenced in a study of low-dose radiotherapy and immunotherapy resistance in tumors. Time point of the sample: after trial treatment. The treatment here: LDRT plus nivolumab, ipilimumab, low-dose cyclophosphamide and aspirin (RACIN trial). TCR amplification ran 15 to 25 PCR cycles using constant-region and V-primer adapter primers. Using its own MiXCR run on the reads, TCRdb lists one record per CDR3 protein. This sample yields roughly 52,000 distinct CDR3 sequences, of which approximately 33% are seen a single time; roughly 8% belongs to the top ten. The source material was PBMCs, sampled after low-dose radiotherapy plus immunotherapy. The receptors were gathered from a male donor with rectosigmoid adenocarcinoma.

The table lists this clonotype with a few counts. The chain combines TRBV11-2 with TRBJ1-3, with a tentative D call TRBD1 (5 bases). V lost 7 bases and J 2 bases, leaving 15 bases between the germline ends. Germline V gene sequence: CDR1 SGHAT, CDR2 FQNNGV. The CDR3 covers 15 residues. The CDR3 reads CASTLTGTAGNTIYF. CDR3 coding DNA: TGTGCCAGCACCCTGACCGGGACGGCTGGAAACACCATATATTTT.

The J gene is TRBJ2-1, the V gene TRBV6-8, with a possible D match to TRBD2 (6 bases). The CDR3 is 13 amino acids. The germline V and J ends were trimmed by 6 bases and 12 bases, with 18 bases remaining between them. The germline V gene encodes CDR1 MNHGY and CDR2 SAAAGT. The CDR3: CASSPRLVYGQFF. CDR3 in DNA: TGTGCCAGCAGCCCCAGACTAGTTTATGGGCAGTTCTTC.

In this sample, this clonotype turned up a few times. CDR3 bases: TGCGCCAGCAGCTTGGTCGCTAGCGGGTCGGGTGAGCAGTACTTC. This encodes CASSLVASGSGEQYF. This sequence joins TRBV5-1 and TRBJ2-7; 8 nucleotides agree with TRBD2. Germline CDR1 SGHRS, CDR2 YFSETQ. There are 15 residues in the CDR3. V shed 0 bases, J shed 7 bases, and the junction held 9 bases outside the gene matches. The full variable domain, with the rest looked up from reference TRBV5-1 and TRBJ2-7, is KAGVTQTPRYLIKTRGQQVTLSCSPISGHRSVSWYQQTPGQGLQFLFEYFSETQRNKGNFPGRFSGRQFSNSRSEMNVSTLELGDSALYLCASSLVASGSGEQYFGPGTRLTVT.

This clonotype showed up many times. CDR3 bases: TGTGCCAGCAGTGGCACCAGGGGCTCCTACGAGCAGTACTTC. Protein sequence: CASSGTRGSYEQYF. The chain joins TRBV6-2 or TRBV6-3 to TRBJ2-7, with D perhaps matching TRBD1 (6 bases). V was clipped by 5 bases and J by 0 bases, with 11 bases between them. The CDR3 length is 14 residues. Germline CDR1 MNHEY, CDR2 SVGEGT.

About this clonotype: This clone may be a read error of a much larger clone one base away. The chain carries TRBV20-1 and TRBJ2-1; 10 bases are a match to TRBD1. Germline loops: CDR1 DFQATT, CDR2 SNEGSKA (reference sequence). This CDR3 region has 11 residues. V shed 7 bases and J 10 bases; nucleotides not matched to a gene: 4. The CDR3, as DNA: TGCAGTGGGGACAGGGGTAACGAGCAGTTCTTC. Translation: CSGDRGNEQFF.

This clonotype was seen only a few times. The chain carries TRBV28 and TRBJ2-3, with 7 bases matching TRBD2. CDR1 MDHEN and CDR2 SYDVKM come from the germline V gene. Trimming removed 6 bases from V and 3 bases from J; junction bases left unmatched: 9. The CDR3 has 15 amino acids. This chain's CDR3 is CASSPLAGATDTQYF. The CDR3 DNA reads TGTGCCAGCAGCCCCCTTGCGGGAGCTACAGATACGCAGTATTTT.

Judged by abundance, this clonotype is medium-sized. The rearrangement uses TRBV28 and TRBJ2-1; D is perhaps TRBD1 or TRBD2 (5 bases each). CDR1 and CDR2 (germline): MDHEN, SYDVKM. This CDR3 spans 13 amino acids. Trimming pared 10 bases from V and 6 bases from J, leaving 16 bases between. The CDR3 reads CATTPGAGNEQFF. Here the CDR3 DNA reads TGTGCCACGACCCCCGGGGCGGGCAATGAGCAGTTCTTC.

CDR3 amino acids: CASSAGQSYNEQFF. Written as DNA, the CDR3 is TGCGCCAGCAGCGCGGGACAATCCTACAATGAGCAGTTCTTC. This sequence joins TRBV5-1 and TRBJ2-1; D possibly uses TRBD1 or TRBD2 (6 bases each). V lost 4 bases and J lost 1, with 9 bases in between. CDR1 and CDR2 from the germline V gene are SGHRS and YFSETQ. The CDR3 runs to 14 residues.

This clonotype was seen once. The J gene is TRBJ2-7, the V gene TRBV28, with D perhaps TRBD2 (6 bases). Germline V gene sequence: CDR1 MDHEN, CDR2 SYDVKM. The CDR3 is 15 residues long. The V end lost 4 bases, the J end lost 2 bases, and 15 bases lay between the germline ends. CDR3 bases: TGTGCCAGCAGTTCGGCCGGGGGAAGGCCCTACGAGCAGTACTTC. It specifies CASSSAGGRPYEQYF.

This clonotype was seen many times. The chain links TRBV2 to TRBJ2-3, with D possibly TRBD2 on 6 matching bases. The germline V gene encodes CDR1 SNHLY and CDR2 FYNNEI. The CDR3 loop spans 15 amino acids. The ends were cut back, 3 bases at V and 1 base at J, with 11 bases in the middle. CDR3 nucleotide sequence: TGTGCCAGCAGTGACAGGCGGGGCCGCACAGATACGCAGTATTTT. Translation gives CASSDRRGRTDTQYF.